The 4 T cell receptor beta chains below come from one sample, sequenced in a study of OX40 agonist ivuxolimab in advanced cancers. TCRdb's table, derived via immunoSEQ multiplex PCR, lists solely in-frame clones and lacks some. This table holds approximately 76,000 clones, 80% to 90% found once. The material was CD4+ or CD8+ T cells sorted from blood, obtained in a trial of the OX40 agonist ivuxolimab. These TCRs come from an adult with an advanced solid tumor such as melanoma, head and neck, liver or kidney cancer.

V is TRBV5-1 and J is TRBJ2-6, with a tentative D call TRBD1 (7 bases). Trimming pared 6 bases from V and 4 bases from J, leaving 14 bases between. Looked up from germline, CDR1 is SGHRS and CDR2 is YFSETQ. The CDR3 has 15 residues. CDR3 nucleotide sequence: TGCGCCAGCAAGGGGGCGGGAACCGGGGCCAACGTCCTGACTTTC. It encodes CASKGAGTGANVLTF.

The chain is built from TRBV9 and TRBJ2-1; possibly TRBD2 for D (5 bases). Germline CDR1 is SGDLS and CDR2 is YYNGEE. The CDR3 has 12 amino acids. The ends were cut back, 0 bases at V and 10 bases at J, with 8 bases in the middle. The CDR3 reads CASSVGTGEQFF. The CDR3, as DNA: TGTGCCAGCAGCGTAGGGACGGGAGAGCAGTTCTTC.

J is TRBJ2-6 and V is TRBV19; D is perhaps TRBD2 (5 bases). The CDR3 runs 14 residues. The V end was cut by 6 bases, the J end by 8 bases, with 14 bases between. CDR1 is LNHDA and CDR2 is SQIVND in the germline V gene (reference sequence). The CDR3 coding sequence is TGTGCCAGTAGCGGAACCGGGAAAACCAACGTCCTGACTTTC. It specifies CASSGTGKTNVLTF. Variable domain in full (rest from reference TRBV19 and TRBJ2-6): DGGITQSPKYLFRKEGQNVTLSCEQNLNHDAMYWYRQDPGQGLRLIYYSQIVNDFQKGDIAEGYSVSREKKESFPLTVTSAQKNPTAFYLCASSGTGKTNVLTFGAGSRLTVL.

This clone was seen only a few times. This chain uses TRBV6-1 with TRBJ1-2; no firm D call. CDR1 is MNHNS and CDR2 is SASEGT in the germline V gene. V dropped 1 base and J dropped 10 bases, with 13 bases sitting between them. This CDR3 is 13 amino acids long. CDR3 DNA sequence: TGTGCCAGCAGTGAAGTCAGAATATCGGCCTACACCTTC. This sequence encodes CASSEVRISAYTF.